These T cell receptor beta chains were read from a single sample in a study of siplizumab effects on memory and regulatory T cells. Using immunoSEQ multiplex PCR, the repertoire was profiled, and TCRdb retains in-frame clones only, with some absent. The sample includes under 130,000 clones, 85% to 95% of them seen just once. Sequencing input: CD4+ T cells sorted from blood. These receptor sequences come from a human donor in good health. Each CDR3 is given with its conserved first and last residue. A D gene is named only where the DNA matches it firmly. Where a row states a size, it is once, few, many or the class of an expanded clone; other rows omit it.

d_call,clone_size,j_call,v_call,cdr3_nt,cdr3_aa
-,-,TRBJ1-2,TRBV5-4,TGTGCCAGCAGCTTGGTTCGGGGATCTAACTATGGCTACACCTTC,CASSLVRGSNYGYTF
TRBD2,once,TRBJ2-3,TRBV15,TGTGCCACCAGCAGTGGGGGGGGAGGGTCTAGCACAGATACGCAGTATTTT,CATSSGGGGSSTDTQYF
-,-,TRBJ2-3,TRBV20-1,TGCAGTGCTAGTGTAGGAGATACGCAGTATTTT,CSASVGDTQYF
-,few,TRBJ1-6,TRBV6-1,TGTGCCAGCAGTCGACAGTTTAATAATTCACCCCTCCACTTT,CASSRQFNNSPLHF
TRBD1,-,TRBJ1-2,TRBV29-1,TGCAGCGGCGGACCCGGGACAGGGGGCAATAGCTACACCTTC,CSGGPGTGGNSYTF
-,-,TRBJ2-2,TRBV15,TGTGCCACCAGCATGGCGGCGACCGGGGAGCTGTTTTTT,CATSMAATGELFF
-,-,TRBJ2-2,TRBV2,TGTGCCAGCAGCCGCCGGGACAAGTTCGCCGGGGAGCTGTTTTTT,CASSRRDKFAGELFF
-,-,TRBJ1-2,TRBV7-2,TGTGCCAGCACCCATCGTGAAGATGGCTACACCTTC,CASTHREDGYTF
-,-,TRBJ2-1,TRBV7-9,TGTGCCAGCAGCTCCCAACCGGGACCCTCGGGCAATGAGCAGTTCTTC,CASSSQPGPSGNEQFF
-,-,TRBJ2-2,TRBV11-2,TGTGCCAGCAGCTTGGTGTGGGGGGTAGTGTACACCGGGGAGCTGTTTTTT,CASSLVWGVVYTGELFF
-,-,TRBJ2-7,TRBV9,TGTGCCAGCAGCGTAGGCCGAAGCTCCTACGAGCAGTACTTC,CASSVGRSSYEQYF
-,-,TRBJ1-1,TRBV30,TGTGCCTGGAGTCCGGGACAAACATACACTGAAGCTTTCTTT,CAWSPGQTYTEAFF
TRBD2,-,TRBJ2-7,TRBV5-5,TGTGCCAGCAGCTTGGAATGGACTAGCGCGACTGGGGAGCAGTACTTC,CASSLEWTSATGEQYF
TRBD1,once,TRBJ1-6,TRBV2,TGTGCCAGCGGAGGGGCCACAGGGGGCGGCTCACCCCTCCACTTT,CASGGATGGGSPLHF
TRBD2,-,TRBJ2-2,TRBV7-3,TGTGCCAGCAGCCCGCTAGCGGCCACCGGGGAGCTGTTTTTT,CASSPLAATGELFF
TRBD1,-,TRBJ2-7,TRBV11-2,TGTGCCAGCAGCTTAGATCTCAACAGGGGCCACGAGCAGTACTTC,CASSLDLNRGHEQYF
-,-,TRBJ2-7,TRBV30,TGTGCCTGGAGTGTATTGGGGACAGGGAGGCTAGCGGGTACCTACGAGCAGTACTTC,CAWSVLGTGRLAGTYEQYF
-,-,TRBJ1-6,TRBV6-1,TGTGCCAGCAGTACGTGGGACAACTATAATTCACCCCTCCACTTT,CASSTWDNYNSPLHF
-,-,TRBJ2-2,TRBV28,TGTGCCAGCAGTTTCCTTCCCGGGGAGCTGTTTTTT,CASSFLPGELFF
-,-,TRBJ2-7,TRBV7-2,TGTGCCAGCAGCTTAGGGGGCAGGGGTAACTACGAGCAGTACTTC,CASSLGGRGNYEQYF
TRBD2,-,TRBJ2-3,TRBV2,TGTGCCAGCACGGGCGGAAGCGGGGCTACAGATACGCAGTATTTT,CASTGGSGATDTQYF
-,-,TRBJ2-2,TRBV5-1,TGCGCCAGCAGCTTGGAGGGATGGGGCTCCGGGGAGCTGTTTTTT,CASSLEGWGSGELFF
TRBD1,once,TRBJ2-7,TRBV18,TGTGCCAGCGGGGACAGCAAGTCTCTATACGAGCAGTACTTC,CASGDSKSLYEQYF
-,-,TRBJ1-1,TRBV27,TGTGCCAGCAGTTTATCATCAGGGCTGAACACTGAAGCTTTCTTT,CASSLSSGLNTEAFF
TRBD2,-,TRBJ2-1,TRBV14,TGTGCCAGCAGCCTACTAGCGGGAAAGTACAATGAGCAGTTCTTC,CASSLLAGKYNEQFF
-,few,TRBJ1-1,TRBV25-1,TGTGCCAGCAGTGACCGGACTGAAGCTTTCTTT,CASSDRTEAFF
-,once,TRBJ2-5,TRBV29-1,TGCAGCGCTCACCGTTCCCGGACATCTCAAGAGACCCAGTACTTC,CSAHRSRTSQETQYF
TRBD1,-,TRBJ2-3,TRBV6-1,TGTGCCCTCCTGAACAGGGGGGCTGCAAGGGATACGCAGTATTTT,CALLNRGAARDTQYF
TRBD1,few,TRBJ1-5,TRBV6-1,TGTGCCAGCAAGGGACAGGGCAATCAGCCCCAGCATTTT,CASKGQGNQPQHF
TRBD1,-,TRBJ1-1,TRBV6-5,TGTGCCAGCAGTTGGACAGGGGCGAACACTGAAGCTTTCTTT,CASSWTGANTEAFF
TRBD1,-,TRBJ1-1,TRBV7-3,TGTGCCAGCAGCCAAGGACAGGGGGCGACCCGGGGAGCTTTCTTT,CASSQGQGATRGAFF
-,-,TRBJ2-3,TRBV9,TGTGCCAGCAGCCCACGGACATCAGATACGCAGTATTTT,CASSPRTSDTQYF
TRBD2,-,TRBJ2-1,TRBV30,TGTGCCTGGGGTCCGGGACTAGATACGTATGAGCAGTTCTTC,CAWGPGLDTYEQFF
TRBD1,-,TRBJ1-2,TRBV7-2,TGTGCCAGCAGCTCCGCACCGGGACAGGGGGTTGGCTACACCTTC,CASSSAPGQGVGYTF
-,-,TRBJ1-1,TRBV19,TGTGCCAGTAAGGACAGCTTGAACACTGAAGCTTTCTTT,CASKDSLNTEAFF
TRBD1,-,TRBJ2-7,TRBV2,TGTGCCAGCGTAAGGGACAGGGGTTACGAGCAGTACTTC,CASVRDRGYEQYF
-,-,TRBJ2-1,TRBV10-1,TGCGCCAGCAGTGAGTCGAAGGTTGGCGAGCAGTTCTTC,CASSESKVGEQFF
-,-,TRBJ1-3,TRBV5-1,TGCGCCAGCAGCCAGGCAGGCCGAGCCTCTGGAAACACCATATATTTT,CASSQAGRASGNTIYF
TRBD2,-,TRBJ2-3,TRBV15,TGTGCCACCAGCAGAGTGGGACTAGCGGGGGGGCGCGTCACAGATACGCAGTATTTT,CATSRVGLAGGRVTDTQYF
-,-,TRBJ2-3,TRBV10-3,TGTGCCACCAAAGACACAGATACGCAGTATTTT,CATKDTDTQYF
-,-,TRBJ1-1,TRBV6-5,TGTGCCAGCAGTTACTCCGCCCGGACGGGTGAAGCTTTCTTT,CASSYSARTGEAFF
-,few,TRBJ1-2,TRBV30,TGTGCCTGGAGTGTACGCCCAGGGGAGAACTATGGCTACACCTTC,CAWSVRPGENYGYTF
TRBD1,-,TRBJ1-2,TRBV18,TGTGCCAGCTCACCACCGGGACAGAACTATGGCTACACCTTC,CASSPPGQNYGYTF
TRBD2,-,TRBJ2-3,TRBV4-3,TGCGCCAGCAGCCCCAGCGGGGGGGATACGCAGTATTTT,CASSPSGGDTQYF
TRBD1,-,TRBJ2-3,TRBV7-8,TGTGCCAGCAGCTTAAGGGACAGGGGGCGCATAGATACGCAGTATTTT,CASSLRDRGRIDTQYF
-,-,TRBJ1-2,TRBV27,TGTGCCAGCAGTTTAATCCGGGGATCCGGCTACACCTTC,CASSLIRGSGYTF
-,-,TRBJ2-4,TRBV7-3,TGTGCCAGCAGCTCAAGTGGCGGGAACATTCAGTACTTC,CASSSSGGNIQYF
-,-,TRBJ2-2,TRBV10-3,TGTGCCATCAGTGAGTCCTCCGGGACGAAGATGGTCGGGGAGCTGTTTTTT,CAISESSGTKMVGELFF
-,-,TRBJ2-7,TRBV29-1,TGCAGCGTTGACGTGTCTACCGCCGAGCAGTACTTC,CSVDVSTAEQYF
TRBD2,-,TRBJ2-3,TRBV7-6,TGTGCCAGCAGCTTCGGGGGGATCTTAGGTTGGGATACGCAGTATTTT,CASSFGGILGWDTQYF
-,-,TRBJ1-6,TRBV5-4,TGTGCCAGCAGCCTCAAGGACGGTGGAAATTCACCCCTCCACTTT,CASSLKDGGNSPLHF